The text below deals with one T cell receptor beta chain. Antigen unknown. Here immunoSEQ multiplex PCR was the method, and the copy in TCRdb shows in-frame clones only, minus some. The table shows tens of thousands of clones, with 70% to 90% occurring only once. This sample stems from a study of T cell responses to AZD1222 COVID-19 vaccine. Study at large: Some second doses came at about 4 weeks and others at about 12 weeks; these were pooled. Whole-study findings and limits: Increases in Spike-specific TCR breadth and depth were seen after two AZD1222 doses. The span of vaccine-associated CD4 TCRs extended across spike, with dominance at 160-218 and 743-854. Within unmutated variant regions lay the reported targets of nearly half of spike-specific TCRs.

Deletions cut 3 bases from V and 0 bases from J, with 9 bases between. This CDR3 is built from 16 residues. Looked up from germline, CDR1 is MNHNS and CDR2 is SASEGT. Source: peripheral blood, taken on day 0 of AZD1222 vaccination. The chain carries TRBV6-1 and TRBJ1-6, with no clear D. The TCR originated in an adult in good health. Written as DNA, the CDR3 is TGTGCCAGCAGTGAGGGGTGGAGCTCCTATAATTCACCCCTCCACTTT. Translated: CASSEGWSSYNSPLHF.